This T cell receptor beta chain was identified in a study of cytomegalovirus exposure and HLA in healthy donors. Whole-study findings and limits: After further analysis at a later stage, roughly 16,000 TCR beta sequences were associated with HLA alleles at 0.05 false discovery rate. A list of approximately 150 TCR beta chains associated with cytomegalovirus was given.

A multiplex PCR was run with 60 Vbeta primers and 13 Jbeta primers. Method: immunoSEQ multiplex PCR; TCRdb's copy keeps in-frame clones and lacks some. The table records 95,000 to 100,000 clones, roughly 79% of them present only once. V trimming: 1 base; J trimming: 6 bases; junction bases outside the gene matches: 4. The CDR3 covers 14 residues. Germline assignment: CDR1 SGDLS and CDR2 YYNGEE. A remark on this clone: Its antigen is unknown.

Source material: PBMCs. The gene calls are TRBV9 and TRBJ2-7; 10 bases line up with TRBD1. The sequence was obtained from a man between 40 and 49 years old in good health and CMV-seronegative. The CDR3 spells CASSVTGQGSEQYF. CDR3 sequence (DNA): TGTGCCAGCAGCGTAACGGGACAGGGGTCCGAGCAGTACTTC.